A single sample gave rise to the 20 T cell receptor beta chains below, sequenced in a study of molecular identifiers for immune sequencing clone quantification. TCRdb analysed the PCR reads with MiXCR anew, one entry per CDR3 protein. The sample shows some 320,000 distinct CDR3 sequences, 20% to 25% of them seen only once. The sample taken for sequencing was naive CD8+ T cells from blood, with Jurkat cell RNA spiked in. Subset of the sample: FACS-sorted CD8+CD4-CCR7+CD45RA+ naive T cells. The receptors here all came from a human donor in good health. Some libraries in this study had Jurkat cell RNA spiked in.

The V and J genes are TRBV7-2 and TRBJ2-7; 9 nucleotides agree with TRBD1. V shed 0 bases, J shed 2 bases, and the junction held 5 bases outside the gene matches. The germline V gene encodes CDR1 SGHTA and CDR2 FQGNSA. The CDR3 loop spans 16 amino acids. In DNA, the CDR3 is TGTGCCAGCAGCTTAGCTGGGACAGGGTTGACCTACGAGCAGTACTTC. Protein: CASSLAGTGLTYEQYF.

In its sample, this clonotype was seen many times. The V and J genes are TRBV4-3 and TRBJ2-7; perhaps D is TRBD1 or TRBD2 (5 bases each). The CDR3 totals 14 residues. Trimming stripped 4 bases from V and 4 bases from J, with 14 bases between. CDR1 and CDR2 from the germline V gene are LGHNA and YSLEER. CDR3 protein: CASSPGGGDYEQYF. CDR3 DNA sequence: TGCGCCAGCAGCCCCGGTGGGGGTGATTACGAGCAGTACTTC.

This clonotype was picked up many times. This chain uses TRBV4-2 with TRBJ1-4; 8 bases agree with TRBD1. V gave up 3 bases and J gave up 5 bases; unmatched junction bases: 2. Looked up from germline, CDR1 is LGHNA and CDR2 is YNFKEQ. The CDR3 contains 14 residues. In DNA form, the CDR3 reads TGTGCCAGCAGCCAGGACAGGGAGAATGAAAAACTGTTTTTT. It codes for CASSQDRENEKLFF.

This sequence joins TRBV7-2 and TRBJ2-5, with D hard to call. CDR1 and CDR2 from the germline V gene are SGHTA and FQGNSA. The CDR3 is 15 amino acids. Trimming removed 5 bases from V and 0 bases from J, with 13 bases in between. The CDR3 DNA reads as TGTGCCAGCAGCCCAAGAGGTGGCAACCAAGAGACCCAGTACTTC. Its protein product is CASSPRGGNQETQYF.

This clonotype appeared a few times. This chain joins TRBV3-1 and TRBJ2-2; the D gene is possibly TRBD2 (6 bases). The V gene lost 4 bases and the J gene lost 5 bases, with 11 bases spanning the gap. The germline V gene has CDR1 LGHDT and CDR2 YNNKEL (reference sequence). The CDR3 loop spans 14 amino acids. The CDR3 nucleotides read TGTGCCAGCAGCCCCGGACGGGGGACCGGGGAGCTGTTTTTT. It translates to CASSPGRGTGELFF.

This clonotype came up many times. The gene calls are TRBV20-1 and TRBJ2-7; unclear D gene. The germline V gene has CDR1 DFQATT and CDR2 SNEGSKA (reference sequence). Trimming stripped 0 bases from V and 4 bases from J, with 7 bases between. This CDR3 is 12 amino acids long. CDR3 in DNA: TGCAGTGCTAGAGAGGTGTCATACGAGCAGTACTTC. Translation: CSAREVSYEQYF.

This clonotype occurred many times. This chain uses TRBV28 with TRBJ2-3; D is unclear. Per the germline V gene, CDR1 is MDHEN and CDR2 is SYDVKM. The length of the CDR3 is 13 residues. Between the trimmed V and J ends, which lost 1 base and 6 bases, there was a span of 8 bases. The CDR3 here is CASSLSALDTQYF. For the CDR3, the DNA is TGTGCCAGCAGTTTATCGGCACTCGATACGCAGTATTTT.

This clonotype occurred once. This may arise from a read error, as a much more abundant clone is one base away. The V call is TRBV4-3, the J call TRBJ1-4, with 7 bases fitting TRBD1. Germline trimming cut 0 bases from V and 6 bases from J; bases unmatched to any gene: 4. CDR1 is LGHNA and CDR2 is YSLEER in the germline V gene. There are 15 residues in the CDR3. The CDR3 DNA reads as TGCGCCAGCAGCCAAGAGACAGGGAATGATGAAAAACTGTTTTTT. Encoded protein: CASSQETGNDEKLFF.

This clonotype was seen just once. The CDR3 reads CASSPRLVQGTGELFF. The CDR3 nucleotides are TGTGCCAGTAGTCCTCGACTGGTCCAGGGGACCGGGGAGCTGTTTTTT. This chain links TRBV19 with TRBJ2-2; D might be TRBD1 (6 bases). CDR3 size: 16 residues. Germline lookup yields CDR1 LNHDA and CDR2 SQIVND (reference sequence). Between the trimmed V and J ends, which lost 5 bases and 5 bases, there was a span of 18 bases.

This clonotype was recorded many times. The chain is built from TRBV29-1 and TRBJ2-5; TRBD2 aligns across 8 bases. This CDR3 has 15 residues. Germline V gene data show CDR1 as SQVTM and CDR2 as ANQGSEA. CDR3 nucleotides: TGCCCCCTCGTCTGTGTCGGGGGGGCCGGAGAGACCCAGTACTTC. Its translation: CPLVCVGGAGETQYF. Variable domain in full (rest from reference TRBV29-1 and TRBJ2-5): SAVISQKPSRDICQRGTSLTIQCQVDSQVTMMFWYRQQPGQSLTLIATANQGSEATYESGFVIDKFPISRPNLTFSTLTVSNMSPEDSSIYLCPLVCVGGAGETQYFGPGTRLLVL.

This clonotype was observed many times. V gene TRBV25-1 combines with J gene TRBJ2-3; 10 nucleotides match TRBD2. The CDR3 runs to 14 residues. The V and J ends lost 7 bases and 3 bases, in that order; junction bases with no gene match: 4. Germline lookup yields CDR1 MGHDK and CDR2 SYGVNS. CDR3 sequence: CASMPGLATDTQYF. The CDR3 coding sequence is TGTGCCAGCATGCCGGGACTAGCGACAGATACGCAGTATTTT.

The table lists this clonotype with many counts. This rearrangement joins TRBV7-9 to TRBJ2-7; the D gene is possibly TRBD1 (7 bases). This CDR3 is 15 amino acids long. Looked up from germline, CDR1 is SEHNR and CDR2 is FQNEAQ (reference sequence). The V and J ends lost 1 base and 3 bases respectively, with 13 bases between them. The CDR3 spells CASSLGPGGYYEQYF. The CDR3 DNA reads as TGTGCCAGCAGCTTAGGTCCAGGGGGGTACTACGAGCAGTACTTC.

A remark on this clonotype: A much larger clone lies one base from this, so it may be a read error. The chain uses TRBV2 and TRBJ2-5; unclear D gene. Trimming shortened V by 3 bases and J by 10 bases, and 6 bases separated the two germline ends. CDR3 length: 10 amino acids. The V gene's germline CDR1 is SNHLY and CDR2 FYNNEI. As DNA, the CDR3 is TGTGCCAGCAGTGATCAGATCCAGTACTTC. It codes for CASSDQIQYF.

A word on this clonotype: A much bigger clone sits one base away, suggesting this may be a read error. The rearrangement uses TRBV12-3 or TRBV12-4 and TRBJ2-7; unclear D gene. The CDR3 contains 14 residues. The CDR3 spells CASSLVWDSYEQHF. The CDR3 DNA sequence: TGTGCCAGCAGTTTAGTATGGGATTCCTACGAGCAGCACTTC.

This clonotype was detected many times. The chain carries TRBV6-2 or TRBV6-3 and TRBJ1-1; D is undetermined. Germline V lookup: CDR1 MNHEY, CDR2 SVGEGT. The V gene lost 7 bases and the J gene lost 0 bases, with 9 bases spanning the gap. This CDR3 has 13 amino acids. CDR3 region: CASTYVLNTEAFF. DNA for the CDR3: TGTGCCAGCACCTATGTACTGAACACTGAAGCTTTCTTT.

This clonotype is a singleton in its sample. The CDR3 is CASGSLRGPADTQYF. CDR3 DNA sequence: TGTGCCAGCGGCTCCCTCCGGGGGCCCGCAGATACGCAGTATTTT. The chain recombines TRBV12-3 or TRBV12-4 with TRBJ2-3; D may match TRBD1 or TRBD2 (6 bases each). V dropped 8 bases and J dropped 4 bases, with 19 bases sitting between them. This CDR3 is built from 15 residues.

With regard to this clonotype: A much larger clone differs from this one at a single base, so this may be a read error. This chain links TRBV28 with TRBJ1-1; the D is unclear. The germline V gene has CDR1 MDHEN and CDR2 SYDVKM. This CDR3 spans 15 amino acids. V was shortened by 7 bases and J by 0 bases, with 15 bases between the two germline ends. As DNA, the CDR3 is TGTGCCAGCATCTCGGGCCCGGGGATGAACACTGAAGCTTTCTTT. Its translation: CASISGPGMNTEAFF.

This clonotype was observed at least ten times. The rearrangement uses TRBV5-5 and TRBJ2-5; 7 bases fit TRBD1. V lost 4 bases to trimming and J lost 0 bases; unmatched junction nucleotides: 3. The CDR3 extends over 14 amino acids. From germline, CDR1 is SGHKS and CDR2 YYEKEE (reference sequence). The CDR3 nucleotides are TGTGCCAGCAGCGAGGGACAGAACCAAGAGACCCAGTACTTC. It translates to CASSEGQNQETQYF.

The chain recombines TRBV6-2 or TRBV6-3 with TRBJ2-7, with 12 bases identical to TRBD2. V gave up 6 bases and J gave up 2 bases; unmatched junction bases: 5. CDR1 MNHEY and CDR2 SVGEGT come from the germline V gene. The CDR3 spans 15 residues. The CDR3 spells CASSSTSGRTYEQYF. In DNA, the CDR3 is TGTGCCAGCAGCTCCACTAGCGGGAGGACCTACGAGCAGTACTTC.

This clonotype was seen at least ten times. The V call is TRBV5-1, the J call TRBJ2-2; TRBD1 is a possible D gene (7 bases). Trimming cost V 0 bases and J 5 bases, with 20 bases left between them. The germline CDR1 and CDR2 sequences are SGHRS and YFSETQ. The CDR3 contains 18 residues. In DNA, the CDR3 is TGCGCCAGCAGCTTGGTGTCCAGGGGGGAAATGAGGACCGGGGAGCTGTTTTTT. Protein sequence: CASSLVSRGEMRTGELFF.